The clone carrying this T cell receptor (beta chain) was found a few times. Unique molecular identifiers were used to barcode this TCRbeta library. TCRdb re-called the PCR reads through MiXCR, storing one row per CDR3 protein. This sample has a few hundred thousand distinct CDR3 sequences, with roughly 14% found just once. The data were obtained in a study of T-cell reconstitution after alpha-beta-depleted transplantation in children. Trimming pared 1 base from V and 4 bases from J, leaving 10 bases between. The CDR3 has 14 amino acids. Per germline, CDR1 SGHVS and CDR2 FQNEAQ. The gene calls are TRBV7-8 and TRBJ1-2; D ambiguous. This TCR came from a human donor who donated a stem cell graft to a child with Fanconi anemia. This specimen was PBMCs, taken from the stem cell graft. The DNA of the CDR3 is TGTGCCAGCAGCTTAGAGGCAGTGTCCTATGGCTACACCTTC. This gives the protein CASSLEAVSYGYTF.